Below, 27 T cell receptor beta chains from the same sample are listed, as sequenced in a study of monozygotic twins with cystic fibrosis. Clones were sequenced by immunoSEQ multiplex PCR, and TCRdb holds only the in-frame ones, with some missing. The sample yields about 9,600 clones, about 90% seen once. Specimen: blood. These receptor sequences come from a boy between 2 and 10 years old with cystic fibrosis.

V usage is TRBV13 and J usage is TRBJ2-5; D possibly corresponds to TRBD1 (6 bases). Germline V lookup: CDR1 PRHDT, CDR2 FYEKMQ (reference sequence). CDR3 size: 13 residues. V lost 8 bases and J 5 bases, leaving 15 bases between the germline ends. In DNA form, the CDR3 reads TGTGCCAGCGGGCCGGGACACGAGGAGACCCAGTACTTC. This gives the protein CASGPGHEETQYF.

J is TRBJ1-2 and V is TRBV19, with no clear D. V lost 0 bases and J 8 bases, leaving 10 bases between the germline ends. Germline loops: CDR1 LNHDA, CDR2 SQIVND (reference sequence). The CDR3 is 13 residues long. This CDR3 is CASSIEGRRGYTF. CDR3 nucleotide sequence: TGTGCCAGTAGTATAGAGGGCAGAAGAGGCTACACCTTC.

The gene calls are TRBV7-8 and TRBJ1-2; no clear D. The CDR3 totals 14 residues. CDR1 is SGHVS, CDR2 FQNEAQ, per germline. Trimming removed 5 bases at V and 2 bases at J, with 12 bases between. CDR3 nucleotides: TGTGCCAGCAGCGATCTGGGTCTGAACTATGGCTACACCTTC. Translating gives CASSDLGLNYGYTF.

This chain connects TRBV6-6 to TRBJ1-1; D ambiguous. V lost 6 bases and J lost 2, with 4 bases in between. CDR1 is MNHNY and CDR2 is SVGAGI in the germline V gene (reference sequence). The CDR3 has 11 amino acids. In nucleotides, the CDR3 is TGTGCCAGCAGGGACAACACTGAAGCTTTCTTT. As protein: CASRDNTEAFF.

The V call is TRBV9, the J call TRBJ1-1, with a tentative D call TRBD1 (5 bases). V was trimmed by 3 bases and J by 7 bases, leaving 19 bases between them. The V gene's germline CDR1 is SGDLS and CDR2 YYNGEE. The CDR3 is 15 amino acids. CDR3 coding DNA: TGTGCCAGCAGCGCCCCCGCCGGGGCAATAAGTGAAGCTTTCTTT. The encoded protein is CASSAPAGAISEAFF.

The V and J genes are TRBV4-1 and TRBJ2-2; maybe TRBD2 (5 bases). The germline CDR1 and CDR2 sequences are MGHRA and YSYEKL. The CDR3 is made up of 18 amino acids. Trimming removed 0 bases at V and 4 bases at J, with 18 bases between. The CDR3 nucleotides read TGCGCCAGCAGCCAAGATGGCCCAGGCTCAGAGGGCACCGGGGAGCTGTTTTTT. It translates to CASSQDGPGSEGTGELFF.

This clone was counted only a few times. The chain links TRBV6-1 to TRBJ2-2; D is possibly TRBD1 or TRBD2 (5 bases each). This CDR3 comprises 14 residues. V lost 6 bases and J lost 5, with 13 bases in between. Germline V CDR1 and CDR2: MNHNS, SASEGT. This CDR3 reads CASSLRGWTGELFF. The CDR3 DNA sequence: TGTGCCAGCAGCTTGAGGGGTTGGACCGGGGAGCTGTTTTTT.

The gene calls are TRBV15 and TRBJ2-7, with TRBD1 matching over 9 bases. Trimming cost V 5 bases and J 3 bases; bases outside gene matches: 5. This CDR3 contains 14 residues. Germline CDR1 is LNHNV and CDR2 is YYDKDF (reference sequence). CDR3 sequence (DNA): TGTGCCACCAGCGCCATGGGACAGGGCTACGAGCAGTACTTC. Its translation is CATSAMGQGYEQYF.

Here the CDR3 reads CASSPFTGAGELFF. Written as DNA, the CDR3 is TGTGCCAGCAGTCCCTTTACAGGGGCCGGGGAACTGTTTTTT. The chain has TRBV27 and TRBJ1-4, with TRBD1 identical over 7 bases. V dropped 5 bases and J dropped 12; count of bases not matched to a gene: 12. The germline V gene encodes CDR1 MNHEY and CDR2 SMNVEV (reference sequence). This CDR3 spans 14 amino acids.

The chain is built from TRBV30 and TRBJ2-7; TRBD1 matches at 8 bases. This CDR3 is built from 14 residues. V shed 5 bases, J shed 4 bases, and the junction held 10 bases outside the gene matches. Looked up from germline, CDR1 is GTSNPN and CDR2 is SVGIG (reference sequence). The CDR3 sequence: CAWEPGQGGYEQYF. CDR3 in DNA: TGTGCCTGGGAGCCCGGACAGGGTGGGTACGAGCAGTACTTC.

CDR3 sequence (DNA): TGTGCCAGTCAAGGGACTAGCGGGGCCACAGATACGCAGTATTTT. It codes for CASQGTSGATDTQYF. The chain couples TRBV2 to TRBJ2-3; 13 nucleotides line up with TRBD2. Looked up from germline, CDR1 is SNHLY and CDR2 is FYNNEI. The J segment lost 2 bases and the V segment lost 9 bases, leaving 5 bases of the junction unmatched. The CDR3 contains 15 residues.

The chain couples TRBV10-2 to TRBJ2-7; D is uncertain. Germline lookup yields CDR1 WSHSY and CDR2 SAAADI. Trimming left V 3 bases short and J 4 bases short, with 4 bases between. The CDR3 is 11 amino acids. As DNA, the CDR3 is TGCGCCAGCAGTGACAGGTACGAGCAGTACGTC. Amino acid sequence: CASSDRYEQYV.

The gene calls are TRBV7-2 and TRBJ1-2, with 10 bases fitting TRBD1. Trimming took 5 bases from V and 7 from J; bases not matched to a gene: 4. The CDR3 is 13 residues long. The germline V gene has CDR1 SGHTA and CDR2 FQGNSA. The CDR3, as DNA: TGTGCCAGCAGCGTTGACAGGGGGCCTGGCTACACCTTC. This translates into CASSVDRGPGYTF.

In this sample, this clone turned up once. The chain combines TRBV10-3 with TRBJ1-4; no clear D gene. The CDR3 runs to 13 residues. Germline assignment: CDR1 ENHRY and CDR2 SYGVKD. Trimming removed 8 bases at V and 2 bases at J, with 9 bases between. CDR3 sequence (DNA): TGTGCCATCGGAAGGGAGACTAATGAAAAACTGTTTTTT. Amino acid sequence: CAIGRETNEKLFF.

The chain couples TRBV7-9 to TRBJ2-4; D unclear. The germline V gene has CDR1 SEHNR and CDR2 FQNEAQ (reference sequence). CDR3 length: 15 residues. Trimming removed 3 bases from V and 3 bases from J, with 12 bases in between. The CDR3 DNA reads as TGTGCCAGCAGCTTGCCGGGCTTGGGCAAAAACATTCAGTACTTC. Protein product: CASSLPGLGKNIQYF.

J is TRBJ1-2 and V is TRBV5-4; no firm D call. V dropped 0 bases and J dropped 8 bases, with 11 bases sitting between them. CDR3 length: 13 residues. Germline loops: CDR1 SGHNT, CDR2 YYREEE (reference sequence). CDR3 in amino acids: CASSLGQKMGYTF. CDR3 nucleotide sequence: TGTGCCAGCAGCTTGGGTCAGAAGATGGGCTACACCTTC. Full variable domain (outside the CDR3, taken from reference TRBV5-4 and TRBJ1-2): ETGVTQSPTHLIKTRGQQVTLRCSSQSGHNTVSWYQQALGQGPQFIFQYYREEENGRGNFPPRFSGLQFPNYSSELNVNALELDDSALYLCASSLGQKMGYTFGSGTRLTVV.

The V and J genes are TRBV6-5 and TRBJ2-7; D is uncertain. The CDR3 sequence is 16 residues long. Trimming removed 0 bases from V and 0 bases from J, with 12 bases in between. From germline, CDR1 is MNHEY and CDR2 SVGAGI. In DNA, the CDR3 is TGTGCCAGCAGTTACTCGCGGCCAGCCAGCTCCTACGAGCAGTACTTC. Protein product: CASSYSRPASSYEQYF.

This clone came up a few times. The chain combines TRBV19 with TRBJ1-2; TRBD1 agrees at 7 bases. CDR3 length: 12 residues. The junction had 6 bases not matched to a gene; V was cut back by 9 bases and J by 5 bases. CDR1 is LNHDA and CDR2 is SQIVND in the germline V gene (reference sequence). The CDR3 reads CASSGTAYGYTF. DNA for the CDR3: TGTGCCAGCAGCGGGACAGCATATGGCTACACCTTC. Drawing the rest from reference TRBV19 and TRBJ1-2, the complete variable domain is DGGITQSPKYLFRKEGQNVTLSCEQNLNHDAMYWYRQDPGQGLRLIYYSQIVNDFQKGDIAEGYSVSREKKESFPLTVTSAQKNPTAFYLCASSGTAYGYTFGSGTRLTVV.

The chain's CDR3 is CASSSTYEQYF. The CDR3 nucleotides read TGTGCCAGCAGCTCCACCTACGAGCAGTACTTC. The rearrangement links TRBV11-2 to TRBJ2-7; no clear D. Germline lookup yields CDR1 SGHAT and CDR2 FQNNGV. V lost 4 bases and J lost 2, with 3 bases in between. The CDR3 totals 11 residues. The full variable domain, rest sourced from reference TRBV11-2 and TRBJ2-7, is EAGVAQSPRYKIIEKRQSVAFWCNPISGHATLYWYQQILGQGPKLLIQFQNNGVVDDSQLPKDRFSAERLKGVDSTLKIQPAKLEDSAVYLCASSSTYEQYFGPGTRLTVT.

V usage is TRBV19 and J usage is TRBJ1-1; D call uncertain. V lost 2 bases, J lost 9 bases, and 7 bases lay in between. The CDR3 sequence is 11 residues long. CDR1 LNHDA and CDR2 SQIVND come from the germline V gene (reference sequence). CDR3 residues: CASSIRWKAFF. The CDR3 bases are TGTGCCAGTAGTATAAGGTGGAAAGCTTTCTTT.

The chain employs TRBV2 and TRBJ2-5; 9 positions match TRBD2. CDR3 length equals 13 residues. Germline trimming cut 7 bases from V and 7 bases from J; bases unmatched to any gene: 7. The germline V gene has CDR1 SNHLY and CDR2 FYNNEI. For the CDR3, the DNA is TGTGCCAGCAATGCGGGGGGGAAGGGGACCCAGTACTTC. This gives the protein CASNAGGKGTQYF.

This sequence joins TRBV10-2 and TRBJ1-6, with unresolved D. The CDR3 totals 18 residues. CDR1 and CDR2 (germline): WSHSY, SAAADI. V dropped 7 bases and J dropped 4 bases, with 23 bases sitting between them. The DNA of the CDR3 is TGCGCCAGCACCCCCCCCACAAGTCTCGAGCTGTATAATTCACCCCTCCACTTT. The encoded protein is CASTPPTSLELYNSPLHF.

The rearrangement joins TRBV5-4 to TRBJ2-3, with D uncertain. This CDR3 has 13 residues. CDR1 and CDR2 (germline): SGHNT, YYREEE (reference sequence). V was clipped by 1 base and J by 0 bases, with 3 bases between them. CDR3 in DNA: TGTGCCAGCAGCTTGCCTAGCACAGATACGCAGTATTTT. This gives the protein CASSLPSTDTQYF.

The J gene is TRBJ1-1, the V gene TRBV18, with TRBD1 matching 7 bases. This CDR3 contains 14 residues. The V segment lost 6 bases and the J segment 3 bases; nucleotides outside the gene matches: 7. The V gene's germline CDR1 is KGHSH and CDR2 LQKENI. The DNA for the CDR3 is TGTGCCAGCTCCCTACAGGGGAAAGACACTGAAGCTTTCTTT. Residues: CASSLQGKDTEAFF. The full variable domain, completed using reference TRBV18 and TRBJ1-1, is NAGVMQNPRHLVRRRGQEARLRCSPMKGHSHVYWYRQLPEEGLKFMVYLQKENIIDESGMPKERFSAEFPKEGPSILRIQQVVRGDSAAYFCASSLQGKDTEAFFGQGTRLTVV.

The genes are TRBV5-6 and TRBJ2-7; 9 bases are a match to TRBD1. The J segment lost 3 bases and the V segment lost 6 bases, leaving 7 bases of the junction unmatched. Per the germline V gene, CDR1 is SGHDT and CDR2 is YYEEEE. This CDR3 contains 14 residues. Here the CDR3 reads CASTRQGGNYEQYV. In DNA form, the CDR3 reads TGTGCCAGCACCCGACAGGGGGGAAACTACGAGCAGTACGTC.

The chain couples TRBV10-3 to TRBJ1-1, with D hard to call. Trimming left V 4 bases short and J 1 base short, with 13 bases between. The CDR3 spans 15 residues. CDR1 and CDR2 from the germline V gene are ENHRY and SYGVKD. In DNA, the CDR3 is TGTGCCATCAGTGCCGGGCAGGCCGAGAACACTGAAGCTTTCTTT. Residues: CAISAGQAENTEAFF.

The chain uses TRBV27 and TRBJ2-5; 8 nucleotides match TRBD1. The CDR3 covers 15 residues. V shed 5 bases and J 5 bases; nucleotides not matched to a gene: 10. The germline gives CDR1 MNHEY, CDR2 SMNVEV (reference sequence). CDR3 sequence: CASSPSGTGGETQYF. The CDR3 DNA sequence: TGTGCCAGCAGTCCCTCCGGCACAGGGGGGGAGACCCAGTACTTC.